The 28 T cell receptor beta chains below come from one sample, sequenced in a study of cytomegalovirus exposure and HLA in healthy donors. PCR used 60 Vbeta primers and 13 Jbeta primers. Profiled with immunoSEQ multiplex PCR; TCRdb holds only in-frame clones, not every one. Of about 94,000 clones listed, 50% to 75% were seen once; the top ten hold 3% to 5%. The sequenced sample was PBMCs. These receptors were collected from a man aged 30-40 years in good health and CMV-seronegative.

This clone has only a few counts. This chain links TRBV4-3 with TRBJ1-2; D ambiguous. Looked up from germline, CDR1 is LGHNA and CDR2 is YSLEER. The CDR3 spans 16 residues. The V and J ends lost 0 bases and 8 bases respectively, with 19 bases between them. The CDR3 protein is CASSQDEAEEFQGYTF. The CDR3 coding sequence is TGCGCCAGCAGCCAAGATGAGGCAGAAGAGTTTCAGGGCTACACCTTC.

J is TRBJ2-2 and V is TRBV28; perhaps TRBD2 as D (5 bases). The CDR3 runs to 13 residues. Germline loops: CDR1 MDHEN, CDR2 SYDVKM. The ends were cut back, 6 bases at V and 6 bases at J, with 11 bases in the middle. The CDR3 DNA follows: TGTGCCAGCAGACGAGGGTTTGCCGGGGAGCTGTTTTTT. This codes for CASRRGFAGELFF.

CDR3 loop: CASSQGLAGGQNEQFF. In DNA form, the CDR3 reads TGTGCCAGCAGCCAGGGACTAGCGGGGGGGCAAAATGAGCAGTTCTTC. The chain has TRBV7-3 and TRBJ2-1; 16 bases align to TRBD2. CDR1 and CDR2 from the germline V gene are SGHTA and FQGTGA. The CDR3 runs to 16 residues. J lost 7 bases, V lost 5 bases, and 5 bases had no gene match.

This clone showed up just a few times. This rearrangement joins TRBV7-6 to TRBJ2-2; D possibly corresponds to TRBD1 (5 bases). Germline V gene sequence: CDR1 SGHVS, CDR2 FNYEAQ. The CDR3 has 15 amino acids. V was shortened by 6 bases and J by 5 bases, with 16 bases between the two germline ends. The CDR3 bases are TGTGCCAGCAGACAAAGCAGGGTGCCTACCGGGGAGCTGTTTTTT. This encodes CASRQSRVPTGELFF.

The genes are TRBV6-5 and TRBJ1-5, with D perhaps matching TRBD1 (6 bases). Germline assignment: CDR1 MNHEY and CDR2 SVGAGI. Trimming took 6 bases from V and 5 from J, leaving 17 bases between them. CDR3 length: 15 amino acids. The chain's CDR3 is CASSPDRGQDQPQHF. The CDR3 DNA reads TGTGCCAGCAGCCCGGACAGAGGGCAGGATCAGCCCCAGCATTTT.

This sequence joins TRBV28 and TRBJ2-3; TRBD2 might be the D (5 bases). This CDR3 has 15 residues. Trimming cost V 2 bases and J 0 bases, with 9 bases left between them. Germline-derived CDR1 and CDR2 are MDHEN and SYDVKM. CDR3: CASSLPGGSTDTQYF. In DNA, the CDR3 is TGTGCCAGCAGTTTACCGGGCGGGAGCACAGATACGCAGTATTTT.

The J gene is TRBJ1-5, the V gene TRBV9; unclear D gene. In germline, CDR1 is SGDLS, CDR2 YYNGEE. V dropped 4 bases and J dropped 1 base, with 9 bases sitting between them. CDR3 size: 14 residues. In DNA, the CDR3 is TGTGCCAGCAGCCCGTCTAACAGCAATCAGCCCCAGCATTTT. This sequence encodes CASSPSNSNQPQHF.

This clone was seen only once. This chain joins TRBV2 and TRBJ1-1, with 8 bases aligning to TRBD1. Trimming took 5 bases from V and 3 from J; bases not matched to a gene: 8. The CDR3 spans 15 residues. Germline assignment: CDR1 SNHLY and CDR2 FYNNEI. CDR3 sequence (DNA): TGTGCCAGCAGTCGAAGCAGGGGGCGGGACACTGAAGCTTTCTTT. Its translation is CASSRSRGRDTEAFF.

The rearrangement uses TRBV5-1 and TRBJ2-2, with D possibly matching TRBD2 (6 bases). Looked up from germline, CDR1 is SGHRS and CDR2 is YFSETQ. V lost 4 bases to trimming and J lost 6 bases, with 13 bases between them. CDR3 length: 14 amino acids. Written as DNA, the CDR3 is TGCGCCAGCAGCCCGAGTGGAGGGCCCGGGGAGCTGTTTTTT. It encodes CASSPSGGPGELFF.

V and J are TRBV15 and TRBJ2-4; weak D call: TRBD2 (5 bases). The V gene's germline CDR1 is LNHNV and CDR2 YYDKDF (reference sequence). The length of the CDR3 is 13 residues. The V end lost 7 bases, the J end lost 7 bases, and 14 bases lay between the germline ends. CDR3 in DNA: TGTGCCACCACCATAGCGTCGGGGAACATTCAGTACTTC. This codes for CATTIASGNIQYF.

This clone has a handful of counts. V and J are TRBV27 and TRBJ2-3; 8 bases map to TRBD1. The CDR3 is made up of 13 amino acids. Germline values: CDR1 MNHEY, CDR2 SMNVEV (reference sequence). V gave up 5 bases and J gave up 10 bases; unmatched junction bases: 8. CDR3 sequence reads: CASSHRDRIAQYF. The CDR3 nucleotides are TGTGCCAGCAGTCACCGGGACAGGATTGCGCAGTATTTT.

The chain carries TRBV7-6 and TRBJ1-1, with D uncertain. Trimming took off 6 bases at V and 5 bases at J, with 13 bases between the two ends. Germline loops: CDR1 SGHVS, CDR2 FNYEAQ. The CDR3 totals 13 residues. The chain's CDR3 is CASRGPSHTEAFF. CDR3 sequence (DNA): TGTGCCAGCAGGGGTCCTAGTCATACTGAAGCTTTCTTT.

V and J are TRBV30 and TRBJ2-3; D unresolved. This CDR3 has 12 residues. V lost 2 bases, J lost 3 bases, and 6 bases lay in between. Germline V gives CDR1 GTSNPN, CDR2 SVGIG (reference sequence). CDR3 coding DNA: TGTGCCTGGAGTTCGACTACAGATACGCAGTATTTT. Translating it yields CAWSSTTDTQYF.

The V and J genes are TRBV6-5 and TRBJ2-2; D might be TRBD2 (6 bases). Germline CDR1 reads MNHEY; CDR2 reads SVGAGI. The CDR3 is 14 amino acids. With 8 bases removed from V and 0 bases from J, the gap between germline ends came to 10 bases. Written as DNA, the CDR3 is TGTGCCAGCCGGAGGGTACCGAACACCGGGGAGCTGTTTTTT. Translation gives CASRRVPNTGELFF.

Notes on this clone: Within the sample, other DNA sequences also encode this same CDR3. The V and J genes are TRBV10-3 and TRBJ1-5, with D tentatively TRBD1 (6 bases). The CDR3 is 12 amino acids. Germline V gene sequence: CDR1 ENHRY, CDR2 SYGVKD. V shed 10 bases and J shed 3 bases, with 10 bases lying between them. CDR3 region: CATGQPNQPQHF. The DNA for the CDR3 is TGTGCCACAGGACAGCCCAATCAGCCCCAGCATTTT.

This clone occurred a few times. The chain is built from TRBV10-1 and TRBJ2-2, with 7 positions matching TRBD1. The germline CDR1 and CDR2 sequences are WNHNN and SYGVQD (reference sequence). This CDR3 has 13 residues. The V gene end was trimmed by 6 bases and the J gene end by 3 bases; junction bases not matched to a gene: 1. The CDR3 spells CASRTGDTGELFF. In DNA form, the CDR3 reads TGCGCCAGCAGAACAGGGGACACCGGGGAGCTGTTTTTT.

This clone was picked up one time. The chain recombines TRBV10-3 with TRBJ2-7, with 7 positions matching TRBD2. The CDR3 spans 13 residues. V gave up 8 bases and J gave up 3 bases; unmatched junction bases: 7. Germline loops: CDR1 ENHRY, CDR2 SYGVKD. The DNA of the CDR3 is TGTGCCATCGGGCAAGCGGGACGCTACGAGCAGTACTTC. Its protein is CAIGQAGRYEQYF.

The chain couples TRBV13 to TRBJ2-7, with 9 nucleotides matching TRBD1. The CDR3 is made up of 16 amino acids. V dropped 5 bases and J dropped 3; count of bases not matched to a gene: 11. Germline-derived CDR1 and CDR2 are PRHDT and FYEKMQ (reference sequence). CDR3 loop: CASSPVGTGLNYEQYF. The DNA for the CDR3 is TGTGCCAGCAGCCCCGTCGGGACAGGGCTGAACTACGAGCAGTACTTC.

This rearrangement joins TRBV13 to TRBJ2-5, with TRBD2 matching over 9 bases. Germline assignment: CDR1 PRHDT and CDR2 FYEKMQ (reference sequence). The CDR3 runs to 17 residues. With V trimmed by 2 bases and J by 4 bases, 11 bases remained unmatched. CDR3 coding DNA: TGTGCCAGCAGCTTAAGGACGGGCGGGGGGGCCGGAGAGACCCAGTACTTC. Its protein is CASSLRTGGGAGETQYF.

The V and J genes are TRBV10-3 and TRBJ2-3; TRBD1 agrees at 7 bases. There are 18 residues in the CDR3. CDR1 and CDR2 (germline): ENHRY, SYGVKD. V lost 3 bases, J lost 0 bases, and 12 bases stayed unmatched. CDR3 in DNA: TGTGCCATCAGTGATACCCTAAACAGGGGCCTCAGCACAGATACGCAGTATTTT. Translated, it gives CAISDTLNRGLSTDTQYF.

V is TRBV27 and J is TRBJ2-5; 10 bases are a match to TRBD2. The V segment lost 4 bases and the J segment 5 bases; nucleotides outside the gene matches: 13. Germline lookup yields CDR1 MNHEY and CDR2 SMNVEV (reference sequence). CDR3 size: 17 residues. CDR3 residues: CASSSHGAGGPSETQYF. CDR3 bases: TGTGCCAGCAGTTCCCACGGAGCGGGAGGGCCCTCGGAGACCCAGTACTTC.

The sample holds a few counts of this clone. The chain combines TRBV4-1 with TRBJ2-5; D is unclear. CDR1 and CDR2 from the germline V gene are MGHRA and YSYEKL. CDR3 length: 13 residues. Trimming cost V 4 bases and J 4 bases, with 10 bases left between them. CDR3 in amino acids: CASSPPSSETQYF. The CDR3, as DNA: TGCGCCAGCAGCCCCCCAAGCTCAGAGACCCAGTACTTC.

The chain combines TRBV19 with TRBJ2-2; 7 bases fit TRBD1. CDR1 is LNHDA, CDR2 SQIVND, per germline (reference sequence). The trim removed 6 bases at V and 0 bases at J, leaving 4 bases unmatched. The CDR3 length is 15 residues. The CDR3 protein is CASRRDSSNTGELFF. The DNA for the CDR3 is TGTGCCAGTAGGAGGGACAGCTCGAACACCGGGGAGCTGTTTTTT.

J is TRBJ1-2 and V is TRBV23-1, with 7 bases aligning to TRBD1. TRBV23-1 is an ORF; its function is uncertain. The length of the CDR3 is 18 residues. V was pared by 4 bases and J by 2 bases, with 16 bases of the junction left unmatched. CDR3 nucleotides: TGCGCCAGCAGTCCGAAATACAGGGGCCATCCCCGCAACTATGGCTACACCTTC. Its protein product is CASSPKYRGHPRNYGYTF.

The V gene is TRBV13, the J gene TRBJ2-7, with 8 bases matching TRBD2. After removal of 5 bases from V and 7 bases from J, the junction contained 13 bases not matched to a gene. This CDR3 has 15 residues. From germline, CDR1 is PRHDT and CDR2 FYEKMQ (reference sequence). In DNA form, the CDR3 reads TGTGCCAGCAGCCGATCCGGGAGGGGACATGAGGAGCAGTACTTC. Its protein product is CASSRSGRGHEEQYF.

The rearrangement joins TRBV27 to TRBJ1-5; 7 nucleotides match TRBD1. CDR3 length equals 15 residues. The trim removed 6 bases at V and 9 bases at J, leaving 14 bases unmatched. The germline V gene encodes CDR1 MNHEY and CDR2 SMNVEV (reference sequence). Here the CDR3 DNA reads TGTGCCAGCAGGGCGGTCTCAGGGGGATTTCGGCCCCAGCATTTT. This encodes CASRAVSGGFRPQHF.

DNA of the CDR3: TGTGCCAGCAGCCGAAATAGGGGCGGCGGGGAGCTGTTTTTT. Its translation: CASSRNRGGGELFF. The rearrangement uses TRBV7-2 and TRBJ2-2; a possible D gene is TRBD1 (5 bases). This CDR3 has 14 residues. The germline CDR1 and CDR2 sequences are SGHTA and FQGNSA. V lost 5 bases, J lost 7 bases, and 14 bases lay in between.

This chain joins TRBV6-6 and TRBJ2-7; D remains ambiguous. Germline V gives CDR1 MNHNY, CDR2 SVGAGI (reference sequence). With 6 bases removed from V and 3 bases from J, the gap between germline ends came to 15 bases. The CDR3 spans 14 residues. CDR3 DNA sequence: TGTGCCAGCAGCCAGACTGATAATAACTACGAGCAGTACTTC. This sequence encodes CASSQTDNNYEQYF.